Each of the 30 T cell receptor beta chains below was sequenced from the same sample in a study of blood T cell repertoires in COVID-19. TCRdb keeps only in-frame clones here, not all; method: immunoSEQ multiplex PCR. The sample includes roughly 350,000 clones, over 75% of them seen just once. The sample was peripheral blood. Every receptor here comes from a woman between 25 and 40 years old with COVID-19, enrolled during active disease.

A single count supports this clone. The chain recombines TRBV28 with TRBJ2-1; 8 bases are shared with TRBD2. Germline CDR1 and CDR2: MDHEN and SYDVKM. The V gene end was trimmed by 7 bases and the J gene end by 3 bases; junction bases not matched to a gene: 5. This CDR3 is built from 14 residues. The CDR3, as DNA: TGTGCCAGCACCGTAGGGACTAGCTACAATGAGCAGTTCTTC. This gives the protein CASTVGTSYNEQFF. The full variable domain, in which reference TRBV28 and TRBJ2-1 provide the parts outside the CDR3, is DVKVTQSSRYLVKRTGEKVFLECVQDMDHENMFWYRQDPGLGLRLIYFSYDVKMKEKGDIPEGYSVSREKKERFSLILESASTNQTSMYLCASTVGTSYNEQFFGPGTRLTVL.

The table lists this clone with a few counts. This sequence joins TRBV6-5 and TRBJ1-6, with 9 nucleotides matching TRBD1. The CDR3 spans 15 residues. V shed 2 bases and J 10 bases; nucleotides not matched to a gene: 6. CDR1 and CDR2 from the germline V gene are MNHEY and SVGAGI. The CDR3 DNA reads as TGTGCCAGCAGTTACGACAGGGGGATAAGCTCACCCCTCCACTTT. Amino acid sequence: CASSYDRGISSPLHF.

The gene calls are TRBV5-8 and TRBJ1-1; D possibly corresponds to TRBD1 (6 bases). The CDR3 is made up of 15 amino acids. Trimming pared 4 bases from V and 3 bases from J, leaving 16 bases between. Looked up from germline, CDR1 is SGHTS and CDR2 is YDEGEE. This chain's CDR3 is CASSQGTYRDTEAFF. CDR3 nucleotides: TGTGCCAGCAGCCAGGGGACGTATCGGGACACTGAAGCTTTCTTT.

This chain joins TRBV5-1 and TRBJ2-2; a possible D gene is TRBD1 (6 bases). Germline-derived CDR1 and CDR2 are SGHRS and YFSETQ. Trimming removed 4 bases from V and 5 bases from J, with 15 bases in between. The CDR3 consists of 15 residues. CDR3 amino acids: CASSITGRETGELFF. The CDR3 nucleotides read TGCGCCAGCAGCATTACAGGGCGAGAAACCGGGGAGCTGTTTTTT.

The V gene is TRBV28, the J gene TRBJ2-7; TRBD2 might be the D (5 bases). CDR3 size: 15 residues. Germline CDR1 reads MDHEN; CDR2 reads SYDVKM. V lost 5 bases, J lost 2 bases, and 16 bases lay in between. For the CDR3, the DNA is TGTGCCAGCAGTATAGGACTGTCAGGCCCCTACGAGCAGTACTTC. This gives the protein CASSIGLSGPYEQYF.

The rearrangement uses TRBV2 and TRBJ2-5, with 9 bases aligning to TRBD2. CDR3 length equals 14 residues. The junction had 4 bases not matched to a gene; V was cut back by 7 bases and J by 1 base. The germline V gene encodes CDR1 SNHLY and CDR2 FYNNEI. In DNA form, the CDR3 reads TGTGCCAGCACCCGCGGGAGGGCCCAAGAGACCCAGTACTTC. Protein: CASTRGRAQETQYF.

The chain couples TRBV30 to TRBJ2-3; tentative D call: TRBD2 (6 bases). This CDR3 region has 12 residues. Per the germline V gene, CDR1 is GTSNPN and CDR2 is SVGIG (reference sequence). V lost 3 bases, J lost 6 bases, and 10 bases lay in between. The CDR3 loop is CAWSRGSDTQYF. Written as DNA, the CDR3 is TGTGCCTGGAGCCGGGGGTCGGATACGCAGTATTTT. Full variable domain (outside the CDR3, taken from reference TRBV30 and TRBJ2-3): SQTIHQWPATLVQPVGSPLSLECTVEGTSNPNLYWYRQAAGRGLQLLFYSVGIGQISSEVPQNLSASRPQDRQFILSSKKLLLSDSGFYLCAWSRGSDTQYFGPGTRLTVL.

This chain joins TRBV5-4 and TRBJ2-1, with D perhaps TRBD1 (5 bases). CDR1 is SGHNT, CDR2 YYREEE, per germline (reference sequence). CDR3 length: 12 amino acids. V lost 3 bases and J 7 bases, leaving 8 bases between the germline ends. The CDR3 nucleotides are TGTGCCAGCAGCTACCAGGGTAATGAGCAGTTCTTC. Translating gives CASSYQGNEQFF.

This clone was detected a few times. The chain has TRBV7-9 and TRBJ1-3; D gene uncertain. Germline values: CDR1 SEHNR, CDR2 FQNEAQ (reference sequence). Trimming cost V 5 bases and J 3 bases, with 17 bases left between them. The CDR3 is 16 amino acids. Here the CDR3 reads CASSLLTPSVGNTIYF. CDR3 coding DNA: TGTGCCAGCAGCCTCCTAACACCTAGTGTTGGAAACACCATATATTTT.

The CDR3 nucleotides are TGTGCCACCAGTGATCGGACAGTGAACGATGAGCAGTTCTTC. It encodes CATSDRTVNDEQFF. The gene calls are TRBV24-1 and TRBJ2-1, with D perhaps TRBD1 (6 bases). V gave up 3 bases and J gave up 8 bases, with 13 bases separating them. This CDR3 is built from 14 residues. Germline V gives CDR1 KGHDR, CDR2 SFDVKD.

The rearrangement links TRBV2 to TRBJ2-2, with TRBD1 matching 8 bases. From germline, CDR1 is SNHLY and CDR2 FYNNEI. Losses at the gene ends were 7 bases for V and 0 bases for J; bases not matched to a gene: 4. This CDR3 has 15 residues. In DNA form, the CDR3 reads TGTGCCAGCAAACCGGGACAGGCGAACACCGGGGAGCTGTTTTTT. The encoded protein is CASKPGQANTGELFF.

In DNA, the CDR3 is TGCGCCAGCAGCCACTATAAACAGGGGAGGGAGACCCAGTACTTC. This gives the protein CASSHYKQGRETQYF. This chain links TRBV4-1 with TRBJ2-5; weak D call: TRBD1 (7 bases). CDR3 size: 15 residues. Germline loops: CDR1 MGHRA, CDR2 YSYEKL. The V end lost 3 bases, the J end lost 5 bases, and 16 bases lay between the germline ends.

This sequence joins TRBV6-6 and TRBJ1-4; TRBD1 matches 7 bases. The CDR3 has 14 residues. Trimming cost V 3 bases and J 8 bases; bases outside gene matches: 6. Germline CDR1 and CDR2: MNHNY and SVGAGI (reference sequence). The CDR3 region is CASSYRQGGEKLFF. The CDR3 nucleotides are TGTGCCAGCAGTTATCGACAGGGAGGAGAAAAACTGTTTTTT.

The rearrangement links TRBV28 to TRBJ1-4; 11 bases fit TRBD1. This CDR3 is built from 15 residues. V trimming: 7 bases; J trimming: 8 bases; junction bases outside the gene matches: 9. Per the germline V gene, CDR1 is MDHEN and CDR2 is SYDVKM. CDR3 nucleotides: TGTGCCAGCATGACCCAGGGACAGGGGGGCGAAAAACTGTTTTTT. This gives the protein CASMTQGQGGEKLFF.

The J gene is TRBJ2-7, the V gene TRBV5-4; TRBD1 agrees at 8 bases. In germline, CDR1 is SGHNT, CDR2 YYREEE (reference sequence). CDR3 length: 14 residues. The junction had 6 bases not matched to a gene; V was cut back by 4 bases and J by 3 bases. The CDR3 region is CASSDGTGRYEQYF. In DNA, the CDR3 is TGTGCCAGCAGCGATGGGACAGGTCGCTACGAGCAGTACTTC.

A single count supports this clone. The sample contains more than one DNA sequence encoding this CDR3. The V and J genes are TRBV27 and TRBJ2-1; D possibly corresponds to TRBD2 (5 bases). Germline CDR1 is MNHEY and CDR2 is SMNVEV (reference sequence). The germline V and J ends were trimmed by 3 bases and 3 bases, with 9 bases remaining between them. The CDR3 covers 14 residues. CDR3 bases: TGTGCCAGCAGTTTGGGTGGGAGCTACAATGAGCAGTTCTTC. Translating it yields CASSLGGSYNEQFF.

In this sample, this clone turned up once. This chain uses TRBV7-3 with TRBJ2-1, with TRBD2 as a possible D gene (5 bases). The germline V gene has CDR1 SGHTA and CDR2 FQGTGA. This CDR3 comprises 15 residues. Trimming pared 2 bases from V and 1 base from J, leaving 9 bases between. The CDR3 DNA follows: TGTGCCAGCAGCTTAGCGAGAGGGTCCTACAATGAGCAGTTCTTC. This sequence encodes CASSLARGSYNEQFF. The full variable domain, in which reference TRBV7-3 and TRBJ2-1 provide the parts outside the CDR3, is GAGVSQTPSNKVTEKGKYVELRCDPISGHTALYWYRQSLGQGPEFLIYFQGTGAADDSGLPNDRFFAVRPEGSVSTLKIQRTERGDSAVYLCASSLARGSYNEQFFGPGTRLTVL.

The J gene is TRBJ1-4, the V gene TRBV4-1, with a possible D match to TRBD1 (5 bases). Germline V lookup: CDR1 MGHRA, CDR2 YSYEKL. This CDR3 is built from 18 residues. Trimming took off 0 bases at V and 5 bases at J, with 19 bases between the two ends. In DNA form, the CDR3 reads TGCGCCAGCAGCCAAGAACTGTCGGTGGTCAGGGAAAATGAAAAACTGTTTTTT. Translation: CASSQELSVVRENEKLFF.

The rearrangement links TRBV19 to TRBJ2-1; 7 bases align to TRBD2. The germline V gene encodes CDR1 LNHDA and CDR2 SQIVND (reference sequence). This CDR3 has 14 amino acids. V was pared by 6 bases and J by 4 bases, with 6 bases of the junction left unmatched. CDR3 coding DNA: TGTGCCAGTAGAGCGGGACTCCTGTACAATGAGCAGTTCTTC. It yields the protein CASRAGLLYNEQFF.

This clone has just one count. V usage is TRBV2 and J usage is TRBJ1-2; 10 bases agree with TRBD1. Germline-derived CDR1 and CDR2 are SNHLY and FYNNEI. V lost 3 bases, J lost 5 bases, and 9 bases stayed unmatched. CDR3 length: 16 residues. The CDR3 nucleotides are TGTGCCAGCAGTGATTCCCGACAGGGGGCGCAGTATGGCTACACCTTC. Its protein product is CASSDSRQGAQYGYTF.

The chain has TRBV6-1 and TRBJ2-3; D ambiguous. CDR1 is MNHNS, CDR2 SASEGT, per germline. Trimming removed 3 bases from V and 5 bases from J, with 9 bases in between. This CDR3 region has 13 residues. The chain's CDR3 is CASSERPGDTQYF. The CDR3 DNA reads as TGTGCCAGCAGTGAGAGGCCGGGAGATACGCAGTATTTT.

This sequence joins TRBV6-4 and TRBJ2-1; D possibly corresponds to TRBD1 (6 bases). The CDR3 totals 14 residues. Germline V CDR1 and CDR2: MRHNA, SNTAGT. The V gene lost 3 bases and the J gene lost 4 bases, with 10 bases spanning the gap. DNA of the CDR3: TGTGCCAGCAGTGAGGGGGCGGAATACAATGAGCAGTTCTTC. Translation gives CASSEGAEYNEQFF.

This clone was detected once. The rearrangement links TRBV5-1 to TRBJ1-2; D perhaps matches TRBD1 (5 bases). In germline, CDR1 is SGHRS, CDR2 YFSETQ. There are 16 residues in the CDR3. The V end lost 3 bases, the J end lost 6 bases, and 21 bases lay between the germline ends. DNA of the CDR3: TGCGCCAGCAGCTCCCACTTTATAGGGGTAGATGATGGCTACACCTTC. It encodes CASSSHFIGVDDGYTF.

Here the CDR3 reads CASSFWDRGQMNEQFF. CDR3 DNA sequence: TGTGCCAGCAGTTTTTGGGACAGGGGGCAAATGAATGAGCAGTTCTTC. The chain has TRBV27 and TRBJ2-1; TRBD1 matches 12 bases. The CDR3 runs to 16 residues. V lost 3 bases to trimming and J lost 7 bases; unmatched junction nucleotides: 7. In germline, CDR1 is MNHEY, CDR2 SMNVEV (reference sequence).

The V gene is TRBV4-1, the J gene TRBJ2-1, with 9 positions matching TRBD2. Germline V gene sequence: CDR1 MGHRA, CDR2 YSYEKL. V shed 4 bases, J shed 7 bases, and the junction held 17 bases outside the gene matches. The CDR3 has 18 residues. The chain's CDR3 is CASSLNGGRAHLGNEQFF. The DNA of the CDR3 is TGCGCCAGCAGCCTAAATGGCGGGAGGGCCCACTTGGGGAATGAGCAGTTCTTC.

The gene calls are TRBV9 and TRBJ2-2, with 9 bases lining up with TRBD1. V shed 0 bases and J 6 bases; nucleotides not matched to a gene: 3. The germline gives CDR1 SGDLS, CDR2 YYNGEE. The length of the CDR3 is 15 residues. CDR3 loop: CASSVVRQGAGELFF. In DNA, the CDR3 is TGTGCCAGCAGCGTAGTGAGACAGGGGGCCGGGGAGCTGTTTTTT.

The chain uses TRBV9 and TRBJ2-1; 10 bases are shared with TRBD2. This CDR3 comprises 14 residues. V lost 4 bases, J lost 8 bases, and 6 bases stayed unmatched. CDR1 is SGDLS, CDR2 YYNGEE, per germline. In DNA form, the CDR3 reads TGTGCCAGCAGCCCCCAGCTAGCGGGAGATGAGCAGTTCTTC. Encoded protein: CASSPQLAGDEQFF.

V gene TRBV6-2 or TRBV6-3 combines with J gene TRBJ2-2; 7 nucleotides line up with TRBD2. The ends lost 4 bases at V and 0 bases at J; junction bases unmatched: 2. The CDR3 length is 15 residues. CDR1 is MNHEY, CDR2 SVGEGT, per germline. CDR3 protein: CASSSGLANTGELFF. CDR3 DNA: TGTGCCAGCAGTTCCGGACTAGCGAACACCGGGGAGCTGTTTTTT.

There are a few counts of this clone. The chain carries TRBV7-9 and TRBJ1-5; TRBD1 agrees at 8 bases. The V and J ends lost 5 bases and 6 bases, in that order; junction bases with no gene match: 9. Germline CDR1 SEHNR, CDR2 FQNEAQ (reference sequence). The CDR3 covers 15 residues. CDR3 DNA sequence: TGTGCCAGCAGCCCAGGTGACAGGGGACTTCAGCCCCAGCATTTT. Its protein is CASSPGDRGLQPQHF.

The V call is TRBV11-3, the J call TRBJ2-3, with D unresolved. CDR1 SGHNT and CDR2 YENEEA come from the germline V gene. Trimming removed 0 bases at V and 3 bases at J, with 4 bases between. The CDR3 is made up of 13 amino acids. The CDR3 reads CASSLDLTDTQYF. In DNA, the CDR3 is TGTGCCAGCAGCTTAGACTTAACAGATACGCAGTATTTT.